These 30 T cell receptor beta chains were sequenced from one sample in a study of brain T cells in children with intractable seizures. Time point here: blood from clinic visit 5 months post-surgery; TSC patient then seizure free. Here immunoSEQ multiplex PCR was the method, and the copy in TCRdb shows in-frame clones only, minus some. The table includes under 400,000 clones, over 90% detected once. The sequenced sample was peripheral blood, obtained approximately 5 months after surgery. Receptor source: a boy under two years old with tuberous sclerosis and intractable seizures.

In its sample, this clone was seen once. The chain combines TRBV30 with TRBJ1-1; D unresolved. The germline V gene has CDR1 GTSNPN and CDR2 SVGIG (reference sequence). Trimming removed 0 bases from V and 2 bases from J, with 7 bases in between. The CDR3 has 13 residues. CDR3 sequence (DNA): TGTGCCTGGAGTGTACAGTATAACACTGAAGCTTTCTTT. It codes for CAWSVQYNTEAFF. Using reference TRBV30 and TRBJ1-1 for the parts outside the CDR3, the full variable domain is SQTIHQWPATLVQPVGSPLSLECTVEGTSNPNLYWYRQAAGRGLQLLFYSVGIGQISSEVPQNLSASRPQDRQFILSSKKLLLSDSGFYLCAWSVQYNTEAFFGQGTRLTVV.

The CDR3 region is CASSQKQVGTSAYEQYF. The CDR3 coding sequence is TGCGCCAGCAGCCAAAAACAGGTGGGGACTAGTGCCTACGAGCAGTACTTC. The chain carries TRBV4-1 and TRBJ2-7, with 8 bases aligning to TRBD2. Germline V gene sequence: CDR1 MGHRA, CDR2 YSYEKL. The CDR3 is 17 residues long. With V trimmed by 2 bases and J by 2 bases, 11 bases remained unmatched.

This chain joins TRBV6-5 and TRBJ1-1, with 10 bases matching TRBD1. Germline loops: CDR1 MNHEY, CDR2 SVGAGI. This CDR3 is 16 amino acids long. The ends lost 1 base at V and 11 bases at J; junction bases unmatched: 13. The CDR3 sequence: CASSYWMGQGRWAAFF. As DNA, the CDR3 is TGTGCCAGCAGTTACTGGATGGGACAGGGGCGCTGGGCGGCTTTCTTT.

The V gene is TRBV28, the J gene TRBJ1-2; TRBD1 agrees at 8 bases. This CDR3 region has 15 residues. Germline values: CDR1 MDHEN, CDR2 SYDVKM. Trimming removed 2 bases from V and 6 bases from J; junction bases left unmatched: 8. This chain's CDR3 is CASSLGRGHRDGYTF. CDR3 bases: TGTGCCAGCAGTTTAGGCAGGGGGCACAGGGATGGCTACACCTTC.

This clone was observed once. DNA of the CDR3: TGTGCCAGCAGAACGTCAGGGGGTTTGGGTGAAAAACTGTTTTTT. This sequence encodes CASRTSGGLGEKLFF. The genes are TRBV5-5 and TRBJ1-4; TRBD1 matches 7 bases. The V gene's germline CDR1 is SGHKS and CDR2 YYEKEE (reference sequence). Trimming removed 5 bases from V and 7 bases from J; junction bases left unmatched: 11. This CDR3 is built from 15 residues.

The chain carries TRBV24-1 and TRBJ1-3, with D possibly matching TRBD1 (6 bases). Trimming shortened V by 7 bases and J by 3 bases, and 6 bases separated the two germline ends. CDR1 and CDR2 from the germline V gene are KGHDR and SFDVKD. The CDR3 is 12 residues long. Here the CDR3 reads CATSRGGNTIYF. The CDR3 DNA is TGTGCCACCAGCAGGGGTGGAAACACCATATATTTT.

The gene calls are TRBV5-6 and TRBJ1-2; D might be TRBD1 (6 bases). This CDR3 spans 14 amino acids. Trimming took off 4 bases at V and 4 bases at J, with 14 bases between the two ends. The germline CDR1 and CDR2 sequences are SGHDT and YYEEEE. CDR3 sequence reads: CASSVLTGFYGYTF. The CDR3 DNA is TGTGCCAGCAGCGTCCTGACAGGTTTCTATGGCTACACCTTC.

The rearrangement uses TRBV6-5 and TRBJ2-1, with 9 bases identical to TRBD1. Unmatched junction bases numbered 7, after V lost 6 bases and J lost 4 bases. Germline CDR1 is MNHEY and CDR2 is SVGAGI. CDR3 length equals 15 residues. CDR3 DNA sequence: TGTGCCAGCAGAAACGCGGGACAGGGATACAATGAGCAGTTCTTC. Translated, it gives CASRNAGQGYNEQFF.

The V gene is TRBV15, the J gene TRBJ2-7; D uncertain. Trimming shortened V by 5 bases and J by 5 bases, and 16 bases separated the two germline ends. Germline V lookup: CDR1 LNHNV, CDR2 YYDKDF (reference sequence). The CDR3 covers 14 residues. CDR3 in DNA: TGTGCCACCAGCTTGACCAGTTTTAACGACGAGCAGTACTTC. Its translation: CATSLTSFNDEQYF.

This rearrangement joins TRBV5-6 to TRBJ2-7; D might be TRBD1 or TRBD2, each matching 5 bases. This CDR3 region has 16 residues. V lost 2 bases to trimming and J lost 0 bases, with 15 bases between them. Germline loops: CDR1 SGHDT, CDR2 YYEEEE. CDR3 DNA: TGTGCCAGCAGCTTTTCCGGGACCCAGTACTCCTACGAGCAGTACTTC. It encodes CASSFSGTQYSYEQYF.

CDR3 loop: CSAIDGGSYNSPLHF. CDR3 DNA: TGCAGTGCTATTGACGGCGGCTCCTATAATTCACCCCTCCACTTT. The rearrangement uses TRBV20-1 and TRBJ1-6, with D uncertain. CDR1 is DFQATT and CDR2 is SNEGSKA in the germline V gene (reference sequence). The V and J ends lost 4 bases and 0 bases respectively, with 10 bases between them. This CDR3 has 15 amino acids.

This chain connects TRBV5-6 to TRBJ2-6, with TRBD1 identical over 12 bases. The CDR3 length is 16 residues. In germline, CDR1 is SGHDT, CDR2 YYEEEE. The V gene end was trimmed by 3 bases and the J gene end by 3 bases; junction bases not matched to a gene: 1. The CDR3 sequence is CASSWDRGLGANVLTF. DNA for the CDR3: TGTGCCAGCAGCTGGGACAGGGGGCTTGGGGCCAACGTCCTGACTTTC.

This chain joins TRBV5-1 and TRBJ2-2, with D possibly TRBD1 on 6 matching bases. The V gene's germline CDR1 is SGHRS and CDR2 YFSETQ. This CDR3 contains 15 residues. With 0 bases removed from V and 2 bases from J, the gap between germline ends came to 8 bases. CDR3 sequence reads: CASSLAGVNTGELFF. CDR3 nucleotides: TGCGCCAGCAGCTTGGCAGGGGTTAACACCGGGGAGCTGTTTTTT.

The chain combines TRBV30 with TRBJ2-1; D not certain. The germline CDR1 and CDR2 sequences are GTSNPN and SVGIG (reference sequence). The CDR3 loop spans 13 amino acids. Trimming took off 0 bases at V and 11 bases at J, with 14 bases between the two ends. In DNA form, the CDR3 reads TGTGCCTGGAGTGTCCCTCCTTCGGTGAAGCAGTTCTTC. Translating it yields CAWSVPPSVKQFF.

This clone was counted once. This chain joins TRBV4-2 and TRBJ1-1; TRBD1 aligns across 8 bases. The CDR3 extends over 16 amino acids. With 3 bases clipped from V and 4 bases from J, the junction kept 10 bases outside the gene matches. CDR1 and CDR2 (germline): LGHNA, YNFKEQ. For the CDR3, the DNA is TGTGCCAGCAGCCACTGGCCCAGGGGGCTCGGCACTGAAGCTTTCTTT. This encodes CASSHWPRGLGTEAFF.

This clone was seen only a few times. The CDR3 DNA sequence: TGCGCCAGCAGCCGGGACAACTCCTACGAGCAGTACTTC. This translates into CASSRDNSYEQYF. The chain uses TRBV5-1 and TRBJ2-7; perhaps TRBD1 as D (6 bases). The length of the CDR3 is 13 residues. Germline CDR1 and CDR2: SGHRS and YFSETQ. V was trimmed by 4 bases and J by 0 bases, leaving 8 bases between them. Full variable domain (missing parts from reference TRBV5-1 and TRBJ2-7): KAGVTQTPRYLIKTRGQQVTLSCSPISGHRSVSWYQQTPGQGLQFLFEYFSETQRNKGNFPGRFSGRQFSNSRSEMNVSTLELGDSALYLCASSRDNSYEQYFGPGTRLTVT.

This chain uses TRBV6-2 or TRBV6-3 with TRBJ2-7; 10 positions match TRBD2. The J segment lost 1 base and the V segment lost 0 bases, leaving 9 bases of the junction unmatched. Germline V CDR1 and CDR2: MNHEY, SVGEGT. The CDR3 loop spans 18 amino acids. In DNA, the CDR3 is TGTGCCAGCAGTTACTCACCCCAAACTAGCGGGATTTCCTACGAGCAGTACTTC. It translates to CASSYSPQTSGISYEQYF.

The chain is built from TRBV5-6 and TRBJ1-2; 7 bases fit TRBD1. CDR3 length: 16 amino acids. Germline V gene sequence: CDR1 SGHDT, CDR2 YYEEEE. V was clipped by 5 bases and J by 4 bases; unmatched bases: 14. CDR3 residues: CASRQNSEGARYGYTF. The CDR3 nucleotides are TGTGCCAGCAGGCAGAACTCGGAGGGGGCGCGCTATGGCTACACCTTC.

V usage is TRBV21-1 and J usage is TRBJ2-7; the D call of TRBD1 is as the table states it, not checked on the DNA. TRBV21-1 is given as a pseudogene. The length of the CDR3 is 16 residues. The CDR3 here is CASSKRSPTGADEQYF. The CDR3 DNA sequence: TGTGCCAGCAGCAAAAGGTCGCCAACAGGGGCTGACGAGCAGTACTTC.

V is TRBV4-1 and J is TRBJ1-3, with D possibly matching TRBD1 (6 bases). Between the trimmed V and J ends, which lost 1 base and 4 bases, there was a span of 17 bases. The CDR3 runs to 17 residues. Germline CDR1 is MGHRA and CDR2 is YSYEKL. Written as DNA, the CDR3 is TGCGCCAGCAGCCAAGGAAGGGGGGATCTGGGGGGAAACACCATATATTTT. Amino acid sequence: CASSQGRGDLGGNTIYF.

V and J are TRBV27 and TRBJ2-7; D may be TRBD2 (6 bases). Trimming stripped 4 bases from V and 2 bases from J, with 12 bases between. CDR1 is MNHEY, CDR2 SMNVEV, per germline (reference sequence). The CDR3 is 14 amino acids. CDR3 coding DNA: TGTGCCAGCAGTTCCCCACTAGCCCCCTACGAGCAGTACTTC. Protein sequence: CASSSPLAPYEQYF.

The chain employs TRBV25-1 and TRBJ2-2; 8 nucleotides match TRBD1. The ends lost 3 bases at V and 1 base at J; junction bases unmatched: 4. The CDR3 covers 16 residues. Per germline, CDR1 MGHDK and CDR2 SYGVNS. CDR3 in DNA: TGTGCCAGCAGTGACATTGGACAGGGGAACACCGGGGAGCTGTTTTTT. It translates to CASSDIGQGNTGELFF.

About this clone: This specimen includes other DNA sequences encoding the same CDR3. The chain uses TRBV20-1 and TRBJ2-3, with 9 nucleotides matching TRBD2. The V segment lost 3 bases and the J segment 1 base; nucleotides outside the gene matches: 2. This CDR3 is built from 14 residues. The germline gives CDR1 DFQATT, CDR2 SNEGSKA (reference sequence). CDR3 in amino acids: CSASRLAGTDTQYF. The CDR3 coding sequence is TGCAGTGCTAGTAGACTAGCGGGCACAGATACGCAGTATTTT.

The chain is built from TRBV19 and TRBJ2-5; D remains ambiguous. The CDR3 consists of 12 residues. CDR1 LNHDA and CDR2 SQIVND come from the germline V gene (reference sequence). Trimming pared 1 base from V and 5 bases from J, leaving 5 bases between. Here the CDR3 reads CASSIGSETQYF. CDR3 bases: TGTGCCAGTAGTATAGGATCCGAGACCCAGTACTTC.

The chain links TRBV4-1 to TRBJ1-3; D not resolved. Germline V gene lookup returns CDR1 MGHRA and CDR2 YSYEKL. This CDR3 region has 16 residues. V lost 4 bases, J lost 0 bases, and 13 bases lay in between. The CDR3 region has the DNA TGCGCCAGCAGCCGGGATTCGGCGAGCTCTGGAAACACCATATATTTT. Translation gives CASSRDSASSGNTIYF.

J is TRBJ1-2 and V is TRBV11-3, with 9 bases identical to TRBD1. After removal of 2 bases from V and 4 bases from J, the junction contained 8 bases not matched to a gene. The CDR3 length is 16 residues. Germline V gene lookup returns CDR1 SGHNT and CDR2 YENEEA. As DNA, the CDR3 is TGTGCCAGCAGCTTAAGTCCGGGACAGGGATCCTATGGCTACACCTTC. It translates to CASSLSPGQGSYGYTF. Full variable domain (outside the CDR3, taken from reference TRBV11-3 and TRBJ1-2): EAGVVQSPRYKIIEKKQPVAFWCNPISGHNTLYWYLQNLGQGPELLIRYENEEAVDDSQLPKDRFSAERLKGVDSTLKIQPAELGDSAVYLCASSLSPGQGSYGYTFGSGTRLTVV.

This clone was detected once. This chain connects TRBV7-9 to TRBJ2-7; 12 bases are a match to TRBD2. CDR1 and CDR2 from the germline V gene are SEHNR and FQNEAQ (reference sequence). The CDR3 is 17 amino acids. The V gene end was trimmed by 4 bases and the J gene end by 3 bases; junction bases not matched to a gene: 10. CDR3 sequence reads: CASSYGLAGTFHYEQYF. CDR3 in DNA: TGTGCCAGCAGCTATGGACTAGCGGGGACCTTTCACTACGAGCAGTACTTC.

The V call is TRBV10-3, the J call TRBJ2-1, with a tentative D call TRBD2 (6 bases). The length of the CDR3 is 16 residues. V lost 2 bases, J lost 1 base, and 12 bases lay in between. CDR1 and CDR2 from the germline V gene are ENHRY and SYGVKD. The CDR3 sequence is CAISEPDSGSYNEQFF. DNA for the CDR3: TGTGCCATCAGTGAGCCCGACAGCGGGTCCTACAATGAGCAGTTCTTC.

The chain combines TRBV25-1 with TRBJ1-6; D gene unclear. The ends were cut back, 3 bases at V and 8 bases at J, with 8 bases in the middle. The CDR3 extends over 13 amino acids. Germline values: CDR1 MGHDK, CDR2 SYGVNS. This chain's CDR3 is CASSDRADSPLHF. As DNA, the CDR3 is TGTGCCAGCAGTGACCGGGCGGATTCACCCCTCCACTTT.

The chain couples TRBV27 to TRBJ2-7; the match to TRBD1 covers 7 bases. Trimming removed 5 bases from V and 3 bases from J; junction bases left unmatched: 4. The germline V gene has CDR1 MNHEY and CDR2 SMNVEV (reference sequence). The CDR3 sequence is 13 residues long. The CDR3 sequence is CASSAGTDYEQYF. Written as DNA, the CDR3 is TGTGCCAGCAGTGCCGGGACAGACTACGAGCAGTACTTC.